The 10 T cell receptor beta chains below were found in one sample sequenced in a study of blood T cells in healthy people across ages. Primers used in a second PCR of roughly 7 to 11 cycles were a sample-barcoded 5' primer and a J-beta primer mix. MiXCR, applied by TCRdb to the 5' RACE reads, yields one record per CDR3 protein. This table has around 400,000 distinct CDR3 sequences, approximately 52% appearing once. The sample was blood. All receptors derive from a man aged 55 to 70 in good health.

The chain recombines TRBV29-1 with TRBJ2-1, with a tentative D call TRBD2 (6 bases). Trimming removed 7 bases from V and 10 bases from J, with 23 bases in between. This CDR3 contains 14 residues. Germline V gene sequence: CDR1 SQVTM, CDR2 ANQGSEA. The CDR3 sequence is CSAGGGGGRSEQFF. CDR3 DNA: TGCAGCGCTGGTGGGGGAGGCGGGCGGAGCGAGCAGTTCTTC.

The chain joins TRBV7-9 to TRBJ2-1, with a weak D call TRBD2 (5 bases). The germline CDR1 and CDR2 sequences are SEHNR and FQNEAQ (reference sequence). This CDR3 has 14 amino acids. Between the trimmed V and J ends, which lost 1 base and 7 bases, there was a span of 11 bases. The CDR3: CASSLVLRDNEQFF. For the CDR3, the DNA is TGTGCCAGCAGCTTAGTGCTGAGGGATAATGAGCAGTTCTTC.

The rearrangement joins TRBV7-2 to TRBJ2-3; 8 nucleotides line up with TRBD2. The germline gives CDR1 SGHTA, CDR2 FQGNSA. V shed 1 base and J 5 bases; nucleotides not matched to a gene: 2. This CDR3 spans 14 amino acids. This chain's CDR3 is CASSLGLAGDTQYF. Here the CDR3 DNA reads TGTGCCAGCAGCTTAGGGCTAGCGGGAGATACGCAGTATTTT.

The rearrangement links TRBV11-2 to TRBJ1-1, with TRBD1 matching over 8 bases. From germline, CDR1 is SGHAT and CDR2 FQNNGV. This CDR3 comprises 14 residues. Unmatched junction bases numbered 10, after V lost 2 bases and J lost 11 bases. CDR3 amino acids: CASSLRTGSFGAFF. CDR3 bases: TGTGCCAGCAGCTTACGGACAGGGTCCTTTGGGGCTTTCTTT.

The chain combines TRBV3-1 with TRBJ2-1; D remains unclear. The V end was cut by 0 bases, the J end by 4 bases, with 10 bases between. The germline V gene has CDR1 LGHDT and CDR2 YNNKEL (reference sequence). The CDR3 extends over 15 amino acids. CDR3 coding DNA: TGTGCCAGCAGCCAAGAGGGCCAATCATACAATGAGCAGTTCTTC. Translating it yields CASSQEGQSYNEQFF.

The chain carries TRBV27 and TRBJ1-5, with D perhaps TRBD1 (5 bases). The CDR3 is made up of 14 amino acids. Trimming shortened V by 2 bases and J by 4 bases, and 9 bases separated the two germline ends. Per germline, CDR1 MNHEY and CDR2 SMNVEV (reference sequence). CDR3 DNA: TGTGCCAGCAGTTTACTCGACAGTAATCAGCCCCAGCATTTT. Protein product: CASSLLDSNQPQHF.

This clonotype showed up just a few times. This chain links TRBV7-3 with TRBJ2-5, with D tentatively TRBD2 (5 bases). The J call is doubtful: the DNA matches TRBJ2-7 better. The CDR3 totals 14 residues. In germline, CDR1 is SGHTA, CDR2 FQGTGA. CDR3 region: CASSLGPGVGEQYF. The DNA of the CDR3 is TGTGCCAGCAGCTTAGGCCCCGGGGTCGGCGAGCAGTACTTC.

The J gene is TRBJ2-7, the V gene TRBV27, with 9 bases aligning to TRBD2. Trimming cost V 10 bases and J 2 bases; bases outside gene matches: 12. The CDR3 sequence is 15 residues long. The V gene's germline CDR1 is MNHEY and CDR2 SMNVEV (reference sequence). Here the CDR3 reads CATLQWAGGTYEQYF. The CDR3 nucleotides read TGTGCCACCCTACAGTGGGCGGGAGGGACCTACGAGCAGTACTTC.

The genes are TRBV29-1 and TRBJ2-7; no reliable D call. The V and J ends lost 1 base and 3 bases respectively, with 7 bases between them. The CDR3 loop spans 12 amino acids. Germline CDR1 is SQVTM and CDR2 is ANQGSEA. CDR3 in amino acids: CSVEVTIYEQYF. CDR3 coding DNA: TGCAGCGTTGAAGTGACAATCTACGAGCAGTACTTC.

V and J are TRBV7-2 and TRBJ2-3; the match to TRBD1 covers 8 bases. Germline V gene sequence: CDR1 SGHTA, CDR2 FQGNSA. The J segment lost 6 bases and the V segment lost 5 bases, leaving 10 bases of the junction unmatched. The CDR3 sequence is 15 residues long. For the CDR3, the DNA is TGTGCCAGCAGCCCCCGGACAGGGTTCCACGATACGCAGTATTTT. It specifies CASSPRTGFHDTQYF. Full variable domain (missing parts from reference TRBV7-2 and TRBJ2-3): GAGVSQSPSNKVTEKGKDVELRCDPISGHTALYWYRQSLGQGLEFLIYFQGNSAPDKSGLPSDRFSAERTGGSVSTLTIQRTQQEDSAVYLCASSPRTGFHDTQYFGPGTRLTVL.